A single T cell receptor beta chain is shown here with its context. The data belong to a study of blood T cell repertoires in COVID-19. About the study: PBMCs, B-cell-depleted T cells, or T cells were the source of the cDNA or gDNA that made up the material.

Cohorts were based on clinical histories the participants reported. As originally analysed: Cell counts per sample came from amplifying reference gene primers. Sequencing used immunoSEQ multiplex PCR; TCRdb keeps in-frame clones, though not all of them. The V and J calls and clone size come from that table; D and trimming were worked out from the DNA. The sample carries approximately 220,000 clones, around 89% recorded once. The sequenced material came from PBMCs or T cells enriched from blood (not recorded which). The TCR originated in a woman aged 18-29 years in a cohort exposed to, infected with or recovered from COVID-19 (not recorded which).

Written as DNA, the CDR3 is TGTGCCAGCAGCCAAGGATCCGGTATGAACACTGAAGCTTTCTTT. Translated: CASSQGSGMNTEAFF. V gene TRBV3-1 (or the pseudogene TRBV3-2) combines with J gene TRBJ1-1; unclear D gene. Trimming stripped 1 base from V and 0 bases from J, with 9 bases between. The CDR3 totals 15 residues. Germline V gene sequence: CDR1 LGHDT, CDR2 YNNKEL (reference sequence).